Shown below are 29 T cell receptor beta chains from a single sample sequenced in a study of cytomegalovirus exposure and HLA in healthy donors. It was with 60 Vbeta and 13 Jbeta primers that the PCR ran. Generated by immunoSEQ multiplex PCR, the TCRdb table keeps only in-frame clones and is missing some. The table lists 35,000 to 45,000 clones, under 60% of them singletons, with 6% in the top ten. Sequencing used PBMCs. The receptors were gathered from a man aged 55 to 70 in good health and CMV-seronegative.

This chain connects TRBV29-1 to TRBJ2-7; TRBD1 might be the D (5 bases). CDR1 is SQVTM and CDR2 is ANQGSEA in the germline V gene. The V and J ends lost 3 bases and 0 bases respectively, with 18 bases between them. The CDR3 loop spans 16 amino acids. The CDR3 DNA reads as TGCAGCGTTGAGGCCCAGACAGTGTTCAGCTCCTACGAGCAGTACTTC. Its translation is CSVEAQTVFSSYEQYF.

The V gene is TRBV18, the J gene TRBJ1-1; TRBD1 might be the D (6 bases). V lost 4 bases and J 4 bases, leaving 13 bases between the germline ends. The CDR3 contains 14 residues. The V gene's germline CDR1 is KGHSH and CDR2 LQKENI. The CDR3 spells CASSQGQYGTEAFF. CDR3 nucleotide sequence: TGTGCCAGCTCACAAGGACAGTATGGCACTGAAGCTTTCTTT.

V and J are TRBV6-5 and TRBJ1-4; D not resolved. V was clipped by 2 bases and J by 3 bases, with 10 bases between them. Per germline, CDR1 MNHEY and CDR2 SVGAGI. This CDR3 is 15 amino acids long. DNA of the CDR3: TGTGCCAGCAGTTACAACAGAGCCCCTAATGAAAAACTGTTTTTT. Residues: CASSYNRAPNEKLFF.

This clone was counted a few times. The chain uses TRBV5-4 and TRBJ1-1, with TRBD1 as a possible D gene (6 bases). Trimming removed 3 bases from V and 6 bases from J, with 24 bases in between. The CDR3 runs 17 residues. Germline V gives CDR1 SGHNT, CDR2 YYREEE (reference sequence). CDR3 protein: CASSSIMDSWGLAEAFF. The CDR3 coding sequence is TGTGCCAGCAGCTCGATAATGGACAGTTGGGGGCTCGCTGAAGCTTTCTTT.

As DNA, the CDR3 is TGTGCCAGCAGCCTGGACAGGGGGAAGACTGAAGCTTTCTTT. Translation: CASSLDRGKTEAFF. V is TRBV7-8 and J is TRBJ1-1, with 10 nucleotides matching TRBD1. Germline CDR1 SGHVS, CDR2 FQNEAQ. There are 14 residues in the CDR3. The trim removed 5 bases at V and 5 bases at J, leaving 5 bases unmatched.

CDR3 in DNA: TGCAGCGTTTTGTTCGGGTACACCGGGGAGCTGTTTTTT. Encoded protein: CSVLFGYTGELFF. The chain joins TRBV29-1 to TRBJ2-2; no reliable D call. Trimming stripped 5 bases from V and 3 bases from J, with 10 bases between. CDR3 size: 13 residues. Germline V gives CDR1 SQVTM, CDR2 ANQGSEA.

This chain uses TRBV29-1 with TRBJ1-4; TRBD1 agrees at 9 bases. Germline trimming cut 6 bases from V and 8 bases from J; bases unmatched to any gene: 10. The CDR3 contains 14 residues. The germline V gene has CDR1 SQVTM and CDR2 ANQGSEA. CDR3 coding DNA: TGCAGCGTAGCTACGACAGGGGGAGGAGAAAAACTGTTTTTT. Translated: CSVATTGGGEKLFF.

The chain carries TRBV19 and TRBJ2-1; TRBD2 matches at 10 bases. The CDR3 contains 15 residues. Germline loops: CDR1 LNHDA, CDR2 SQIVND (reference sequence). With 6 bases clipped from V and 8 bases from J, the junction kept 10 bases outside the gene matches. The CDR3 loop is CASRLGLAGAYEQFF. The DNA for the CDR3 is TGTGCCAGTAGGCTCGGGCTAGCGGGAGCTTATGAGCAGTTCTTC.

J is TRBJ2-1 and V is TRBV4-3, with TRBD2 identical over 9 bases. CDR1 and CDR2 (germline): LGHNA, YSLEER. This CDR3 is 15 amino acids long. Trimming cost V 6 bases and J 9 bases; bases outside gene matches: 12. The CDR3 loop is CASSTGLAGSGEQFF. The CDR3 region has the DNA TGCGCCAGCAGTACAGGCCTAGCGGGATCCGGTGAGCAGTTCTTC.

This clone is medium-sized (0.01 to 0.1%). The gene calls are TRBV4-3 and TRBJ1-5, with D unresolved. Germline-derived CDR1 and CDR2 are LGHNA and YSLEER. V was cut by 0 bases and J by 5 bases, with 11 bases left in between. The CDR3 totals 15 residues. The CDR3 loop is CASSQEFTRDQPQHF. CDR3 nucleotides: TGCGCCAGCAGCCAAGAGTTTACGAGGGATCAGCCCCAGCATTTT.

This rearrangement joins TRBV6-4 to TRBJ1-1; no reliable D call. Germline CDR1 MRHNA, CDR2 SNTAGT. The CDR3 sequence is 13 residues long. V lost 4 bases to trimming and J lost 5 bases, with 11 bases between them. CDR3 coding DNA: TGTGCCAGCAGTGTCCAACCGGGGACTGAAGCTTTCTTT. Translating gives CASSVQPGTEAFF.

This clone is deemed medium-sized. V and J are TRBV30 and TRBJ1-5; D not resolved. V was cut by 2 bases and J by 4 bases, with 9 bases left in between. Germline CDR1 reads GTSNPN; CDR2 reads SVGIG (reference sequence). CDR3 length equals 13 residues. CDR3 sequence (DNA): TGTGCCTGGAGTCAGGCTCTGAATCAGCCCCAGCATTTT. Its protein is CAWSQALNQPQHF.

This chain links TRBV10-3 with TRBJ2-2; 8 nucleotides agree with TRBD2. V dropped 4 bases and J dropped 2; count of bases not matched to a gene: 9. The CDR3 spans 17 residues. Per germline, CDR1 ENHRY and CDR2 SYGVKD. The CDR3 loop reads CAISASGLAYNTGELFF. The CDR3 nucleotides are TGTGCCATCAGTGCATCCGGACTAGCCTATAACACCGGGGAGCTGTTTTTT.

This sequence joins TRBV5-1 and TRBJ1-1; D perhaps matches TRBD1 (5 bases). The V and J ends lost 4 bases and 1 base respectively, with 17 bases between them. The CDR3 is 16 amino acids. Germline V gene data show CDR1 as SGHRS and CDR2 as YFSETQ. The CDR3 sequence is CASSPDTSPGNTEAFF. CDR3 bases: TGCGCCAGCAGCCCGGACACCTCCCCAGGGAACACTGAAGCTTTCTTT.

The chain uses TRBV19 and TRBJ1-5; D is ambiguous. CDR3 length equals 15 residues. Germline V gene data show CDR1 as LNHDA and CDR2 as SQIVND (reference sequence). V was trimmed by 5 bases and J by 0 bases, leaving 11 bases between them. The CDR3 region has the DNA TGTGCCAGTAGTGCCCAGGCCAATAGCAATCAGCCCCAGCATTTT. Residues: CASSAQANSNQPQHF.

This chain joins TRBV11-3 and TRBJ1-1, with D unclear. This CDR3 has 14 residues. Trimming left V 0 bases short and J 3 bases short, with 8 bases between. Germline V lookup: CDR1 SGHNT, CDR2 YENEEA. CDR3: CASSLDGRDTEAFF. The CDR3 region has the DNA TGTGCCAGCAGCTTAGACGGGAGGGACACTGAAGCTTTCTTT.

The chain links TRBV7-3 to TRBJ2-7; TRBD2 matches at 9 bases. Trimming removed 2 bases from V and 7 bases from J; junction bases left unmatched: 3. This CDR3 is built from 13 residues. Per the germline V gene, CDR1 is SGHTA and CDR2 is FQGTGA. The CDR3 reads CASSLAGGREQYF. As DNA, the CDR3 is TGTGCCAGCAGCTTAGCGGGAGGGAGGGAGCAGTACTTC.

The J gene is TRBJ2-5, the V gene TRBV29-1; 11 nucleotides line up with TRBD2. Losses at the gene ends were 3 bases for V and 4 bases for J; bases not matched to a gene: 7. CDR1 SQVTM and CDR2 ANQGSEA come from the germline V gene. The CDR3 is 15 amino acids. The CDR3 reads CSVEGLAGGGETQYF. In DNA, the CDR3 is TGCAGCGTTGAGGGGCTAGCGGGAGGAGGAGAGACCCAGTACTTC.

The V gene is TRBV5-4, the J gene TRBJ1-4; D is unresolved. V was cut by 0 bases and J by 0 bases, with 9 bases left in between. Germline values: CDR1 SGHNT, CDR2 YYREEE (reference sequence). The CDR3 totals 16 residues. The CDR3 DNA sequence: TGTGCCAGCAGCTTGGGAGGGCGCGCAACTAATGAAAAACTGTTTTTT. Translated, it gives CASSLGGRATNEKLFF. Variable domain in full (rest from reference TRBV5-4 and TRBJ1-4): ETGVTQSPTHLIKTRGQQVTLRCSSQSGHNTVSWYQQALGQGPQFIFQYYREEENGRGNFPPRFSGLQFPNYSSELNVNALELDDSALYLCASSLGGRATNEKLFFGSGTQLSVL.

The chain uses TRBV30 and TRBJ1-1; D is unresolved. The CDR3 has 12 amino acids. Germline loops: CDR1 GTSNPN, CDR2 SVGIG (reference sequence). Trimming took off 3 bases at V and 12 bases at J, with 17 bases between the two ends. The CDR3 DNA sequence: TGTGCCTGGAGCCGTGCGGACTACGCCCCTTTCTTT. This codes for CAWSRADYAPFF.

The sample holds a few counts of this clone. The chain combines TRBV29-1 with TRBJ2-5; 9 nucleotides agree with TRBD1. Per the germline V gene, CDR1 is SQVTM and CDR2 is ANQGSEA. V trimming: 5 bases; J trimming: 7 bases; junction bases outside the gene matches: 5. The CDR3 consists of 12 residues. CDR3 nucleotides: TGCAGCGTTCTACAGGGGGCATGGACCCAGTACTTC. It codes for CSVLQGAWTQYF.

This clone occurred a few times. The V gene is TRBV15, the J gene TRBJ1-4, with D possibly being TRBD1 (5 bases). The CDR3 spans 15 residues. V was cut by 5 bases and J by 7 bases, with 17 bases left in between. CDR1 is LNHNV and CDR2 is YYDKDF in the germline V gene (reference sequence). The CDR3 nucleotides read TGTGCCACCAGCCGCGGGGGGAGGGGAAGTGAAAAACTGTTTTTT. Protein: CATSRGGRGSEKLFF.

This clone was observed a few times. V and J are TRBV19 and TRBJ2-7; possibly TRBD2 for D (6 bases). Trimming took off 2 bases at V and 7 bases at J, with 12 bases between the two ends. This CDR3 has 13 amino acids. CDR1 is LNHDA and CDR2 is SQIVND in the germline V gene (reference sequence). The DNA for the CDR3 is TGTGCCAGTAGTATATATGAGGGAGGAGAGCAGTACTTC. Protein: CASSIYEGGEQYF.

V and J are TRBV27 and TRBJ1-1; a weak D match, TRBD1 (6 bases). CDR3 size: 14 residues. Germline CDR1 reads MNHEY; CDR2 reads SMNVEV (reference sequence). Trimming removed 6 bases from V and 3 bases from J, with 14 bases in between. The CDR3 nucleotides read TGTGCCAGCAGCGCAACAGGGTACGACACTGAAGCTTTCTTT. Translating it yields CASSATGYDTEAFF.

This clone has only a few counts. J is TRBJ1-1 and V is TRBV6-4; no definite D call. The CDR3 contains 14 residues. Germline values: CDR1 MRHNA, CDR2 SNTAGT. Trimming cost V 5 bases and J 1 base, with 11 bases left between them. CDR3 protein: CASSTAPGNTEAFF. The CDR3 nucleotides are TGTGCCAGCAGTACCGCGCCAGGGAACACTGAAGCTTTCTTT.

The chain joins TRBV25-1 to TRBJ1-5, with D possibly TRBD1 on 5 matching bases. The CDR3 runs to 14 residues. CDR1 and CDR2 from the germline V gene are MGHDK and SYGVNS. V lost 3 bases and J 7 bases, leaving 13 bases between the germline ends. In DNA form, the CDR3 reads TGTGCCAGCAGTGAGACTAGTGGGGGGCAGCCCCAGCATTTT. Translation: CASSETSGGQPQHF.

The chain has TRBV28 and TRBJ1-2; weak D call: TRBD1 (5 bases). CDR1 is MDHEN, CDR2 SYDVKM, per germline. V was clipped by 11 bases and J by 8 bases, with 18 bases between them. The CDR3 spans 12 residues. In DNA, the CDR3 is TGTGCCTCGGAGGCGGGGACGAACGGCTACACCTTC. Translation: CASEAGTNGYTF.

The V gene is TRBV30, the J gene TRBJ2-7; 7 bases are a match to TRBD2. The CDR3 length is 13 residues. Germline-derived CDR1 and CDR2 are GTSNPN and SVGIG (reference sequence). Losses at the gene ends were 5 bases for V and 3 bases for J; bases not matched to a gene: 7. As DNA, the CDR3 is TGTGCCTGGGGAAGCGGGACCAACTACGAGCAGTACTTC. It translates to CAWGSGTNYEQYF.

This clone was seen a few times. The chain links TRBV7-2 to TRBJ1-2; D is unresolved. The CDR3 extends over 15 amino acids. V lost 6 bases and J lost 2, with 16 bases in between. Germline-derived CDR1 and CDR2 are SGHTA and FQGNSA. The CDR3 DNA sequence: TGTGCCAGCAGTTCGGGGTGGGGAGGGAACTATGGCTACACCTTC. Translated: CASSSGWGGNYGYTF.